This TCR beta chain comes out of a study of blood T cell repertoires in COVID-19. This CDR3 spans 15 amino acids. V lost 5 bases and J lost 1; bases outside the gene matches: 2. From germline, CDR1 is SGHTA and CDR2 FQGNSA. The protocol was immunoSEQ multiplex PCR, while the TCRdb copy is restricted to in-frame clones and leaves out a portion. The sample lists 300,000 to 400,000 clones; approximately 88% were seen once. Sequences were obtained from PBMCs or T cells enriched from blood (not recorded which). The chain combines TRBV7-2 with TRBJ2-7, with 13 bases fitting TRBD2. The TCR sequence derives from a man aged 25 to 45 who had recovered from COVID-19. CDR3 sequence (DNA): TGTGCCAGCAGCCCGACTAGCGGGGGGTCCTACGAGCAGTACTTC. This translates into CASSPTSGGSYEQYF.